The T cell receptor beta chain described here comes from a study of cytomegalovirus exposure and HLA in healthy donors. This CDR3 contains 13 residues. V lost 6 bases, J lost 6 bases, and 14 bases lay in between. The germline CDR1 and CDR2 sequences are MNHNS and SASEGT. This clone was observed a handful of times. The PCR had 60 Vbeta and 13 Jbeta primers. Data came from immunoSEQ multiplex PCR; TCRdb stores just in-frame clones and leaves some out. Here the sample spans 120,000 or so clones, around 69% being singletons. The receptor comes from a woman aged 40 to 50 in good health and CMV-seropositive. The sequenced material came from PBMCs. V usage is TRBV6-1 and J usage is TRBJ1-1; D possibly corresponds to TRBD1 (6 bases). The CDR3 sequence is CASRSIAGAEAFF. The DNA for the CDR3 is TGTGCCAGCAGGTCGATTGCAGGGGCTGAAGCTTTCTTT.